This entry concerns a single T cell receptor (beta chain). The CDR3 runs to 14 residues. In germline, CDR1 is SNHLY, CDR2 FYNNEI. V shed 3 bases, J shed 5 bases, and the junction held 6 bases outside the gene matches. Generated by immunoSEQ multiplex PCR, the TCRdb table keeps only in-frame clones and is missing some. The sample includes under 20,000 clones, 70% to 90% of them seen just once. The entry originates in a study of control samples from healthy donors and cancer patients. The specimen sequenced was PBMCs. The TCR comes from a woman in her sixties or seventies with colorectal cancer. The V call is TRBV2, the J call TRBJ2-5; TRBD2 matches 7 bases. The CDR3 coding sequence is TGTGCCAGCAGTGACCGGCGGGGGACGGAGACCCAGTACTTC. It translates to CASSDRRGTETQYF.